This TCR beta chain was recorded in a study of Tregs in tolerant kidney transplant recipients. As for this clone: Antigen specificity is unknown.

The J segment lost 4 bases and the V segment lost 6 bases, leaving 5 bases of the junction unmatched. Germline CDR1 and CDR2: SQVTM and ANQGSEA. This CDR3 comprises 13 residues. Regarding the study as a whole: Some patients' samples used different primers over time, so nucleotide sequences weren't comparable.

Profiling relied on immunoSEQ multiplex PCR, and the TCRdb table lists in-frame clones only, not all of them. The repertoire consists of about 94,000 clones, with 80% to 95% occurring once and the leading ten covering 0.46%. The sequence derives from a human donor who received a combined kidney and bone marrow transplant. The source was CD4+ T cells from blood, collected before the transplant. The chain links TRBV29-1 to TRBJ1-5, with 8 nucleotides matching TRBD1. This chain's CDR3 is CSVQGAQNQPQHF. The CDR3, as DNA: TGCAGCGTCCAGGGGGCGCAGAATCAGCCCCAGCATTTT.